The 5 T cell receptor beta chains presented below share a single source sample, sequenced in a study of cytomegalovirus exposure and HLA in healthy donors. PCR primers comprised 60 Vbeta and 13 Jbeta primers. Clones were read by immunoSEQ multiplex PCR, and TCRdb kept only the in-frame ones, dropping some. The sample holds over 200,000 clones, 75% to 90% seen once. Sequenced sample: PBMCs. Receptors originate from a woman between 18 and 29 years old in good health and CMV-seronegative.

This sequence joins TRBV11-3 and TRBJ2-5, with a possible D match to TRBD1 (6 bases). The germline V gene encodes CDR1 SGHNT and CDR2 YENEEA. CDR3 length: 16 amino acids. V lost 3 bases to trimming and J lost 0 bases, with 14 bases between them. The CDR3, as DNA: TGTGCCAGCAGCTTTCCCGGGTACAGGGACCAAGAGACCCAGTACTTC. Translating it yields CASSFPGYRDQETQYF.

The genes are TRBV5-8 and TRBJ1-5; 7 bases match TRBD1. Germline lookup yields CDR1 SGHTS and CDR2 YDEGEE. Losses at the gene ends were 1 base for V and 3 bases for J; bases not matched to a gene: 10. The CDR3 is 17 amino acids. The CDR3 spells CASSLYETGRLNQPQHF. In nucleotides, the CDR3 is TGTGCCAGCAGCTTGTATGAGACAGGGAGACTCAATCAGCCCCAGCATTTT.

The chain uses TRBV5-1 and TRBJ2-5; 7 nucleotides agree with TRBD2. The CDR3 runs 14 residues. Per the germline V gene, CDR1 is SGHRS and CDR2 is YFSETQ. V was pared by 0 bases and J by 6 bases, with 5 bases of the junction left unmatched. The CDR3 sequence is CASSLGEGLKTQYF. The DNA of the CDR3 is TGCGCCAGCAGCTTGGGGGAGGGCCTAAAGACCCAGTACTTC.

The rearrangement uses TRBV2 and TRBJ2-7; 9 bases agree with TRBD1. V lost 1 base, J lost 9 bases, and 4 bases stayed unmatched. The V gene's germline CDR1 is SNHLY and CDR2 FYNNEI. This CDR3 contains 13 residues. The CDR3: CASSEGDRAGQYF. The DNA of the CDR3 is TGTGCCAGCAGTGAAGGGGACAGGGCGGGGCAGTACTTC.

The chain has TRBV14 and TRBJ1-2; no reliable D call. The V gene's germline CDR1 is SGHDN and CDR2 FVKESK. V shed 2 bases and J shed 5 bases, with 18 bases lying between them. The CDR3 loop spans 16 amino acids. This CDR3 reads CASSQSPVLSSYGYTF. The CDR3 bases are TGTGCCAGCAGCCAAAGTCCGGTTTTGTCTTCGTATGGCTACACCTTC. The whole variable domain, filled in from reference TRBV14 and TRBJ1-2, reads EAGVTQFPSHSVIEKGQTVTLRCDPISGHDNLYWYRRVMGKEIKFLLHFVKESKQDESGMPNNRFLAERTGGTYSTLKVQPAELEDSGVYFCASSQSPVLSSYGYTFGSGTRLTVV.